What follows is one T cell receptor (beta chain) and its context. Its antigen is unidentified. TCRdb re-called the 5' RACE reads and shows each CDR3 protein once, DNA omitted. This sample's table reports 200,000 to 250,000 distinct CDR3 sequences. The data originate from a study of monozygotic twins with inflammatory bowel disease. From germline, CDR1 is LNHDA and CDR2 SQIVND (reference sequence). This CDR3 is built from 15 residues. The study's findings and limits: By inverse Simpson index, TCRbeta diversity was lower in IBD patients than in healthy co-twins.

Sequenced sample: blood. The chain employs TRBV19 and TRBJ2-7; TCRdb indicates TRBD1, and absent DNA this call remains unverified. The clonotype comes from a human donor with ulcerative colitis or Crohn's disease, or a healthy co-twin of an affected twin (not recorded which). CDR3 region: CASSMSSGGFWEQYF.